This T cell receptor beta chain was identified in a study of T-cell memory formation after mild COVID-19. In the study overall: The study found TCR clusters largely donor specific. Broader study findings: Within pre-infection memory, some responding clones were found, suggesting cross-reactive memory joined.

Germline CDR1 LNHNV, CDR2 YYDKDF (reference sequence). With 5 bases clipped from V and 0 bases from J, the junction kept 5 bases outside the gene matches. This CDR3 is built from 15 residues. A note on this clonotype: Antigen: not known.

From the 5' RACE reads, TCRdb called clonotypes with MiXCR, one entry per CDR3 protein. The table has roughly 400,000 distinct CDR3 sequences, 20% to 25% seen once; the top ten hold 8.5% to 9%. The sequencing sample was made of PBMCs or a T cell subset sorted from them (not recorded which). The rearrangement uses TRBV15 and TRBJ2-7; 9 nucleotides match TRBD1. The clonotype comes from an adult woman who had mild COVID-19 (a few samples of this study predate the infection). Cell type and time point are not known. As DNA, the CDR3 is TGTGCCACCAGCGCGGGACAGGGATCCTCCTACGAGCAGTACTTC. It is translated as CATSAGQGSSYEQYF.